This T cell receptor beta chain was documented in a study of human versus mouse CDR3 diversity and MHC coevolution. Study background: Between roughly 5.5 x 10^6 and 1.6 x 10^7 valid reads came from each sample. The study, taken as a whole, reports: Clonal inequality was lowest in most of the three human donors. Humans had the largest estimated TCR beta repertoire, 1.5 million to 2 million clonotypes.

In regard to this clone: Its antigen remains unknown. The sample has other DNA sequences that encode this CDR3 too.

Produced via immunoSEQ multiplex PCR; TCRdb's table is partial and in-frame only. The sample carries tens of thousands of clones, 93% recorded once. Naive CD4 T cells, CD45RO-negative and CD62L-positive, were flow-sorted from PBMCs. The germline V and J ends were trimmed by 2 bases and 0 bases, with 8 bases remaining between them. The CDR3 is 14 residues long. Per the germline V gene, CDR1 is SGHRS and CDR2 is YFSETQ. The TCR originated in a person aged 25 to 69 in good health. The sample was naive CD4+ T cells from blood. Subset in this sample: CD45RO-negative CD62L-positive naive CD4 T cells. The chain joins TRBV5-1 to TRBJ1-1, with D possibly TRBD1 on 5 matching bases. CDR3 amino acids: CASSLDSMNTEAFF. CDR3 in DNA: TGCGCCAGCAGCTTAGACAGCATGAACACTGAAGCTTTCTTT. Full variable domain (rest looked up from reference TRBV5-1 and TRBJ1-1): KAGVTQTPRYLIKTRGQQVTLSCSPISGHRSVSWYQQTPGQGLQFLFEYFSETQRNKGNFPGRFSGRQFSNSRSEMNVSTLELGDSALYLCASSLDSMNTEAFFGQGTRLTVV.